This is a list of T cell receptor beta chains from one sample in a study of T cell repertoires in cytomegalovirus infection. TCRdb re-derived calls from the reads in MiXCR, one entry per CDR3 protein. The data contain hundreds of thousands of distinct CDR3 sequences, approximately 32% of them singletons. The sequenced sample was PBMCs. Every receptor here comes from a human donor in good health (CMV status not recorded). Some clones in this sample may be carry-over from other donors' samples. CDR3s include the opening cysteine and the closing phenylalanine or tryptophan. D genes are given only for firm matches. Clone size, where shown, is once, few, many, or a class for clones that have expanded.

V,size,length,J,D,CDR3,DNA
TRBV7-4,NA,15,TRBJ2-7,TRBD1,CASSLAAGGVYEQYF,TGTGCCAGCAGCTTAGCCGCAGGGGGAGTCTACGAGCAGTACTTC
TRBV27,NA,15,TRBJ2-7,TRBD2,CASSLNREASYEQYF,TGTGCCAGCAGTTTAAACCGGGAGGCCTCCTACGAGCAGTACTTC
TRBV5-1,NA,15,TRBJ2-1,NA,CASSSGTPLYNEQFF,TGCGCCAGCAGCTCCGGGACTCCACTCTACAATGAGCAGTTCTTC
TRBV11-3,few,13,TRBJ2-5,NA,CASSSGHQETQYF,TGTGCCAGCAGCTCGGGACACCAAGAGACCCAGTACTTC
TRBV2,few,13,TRBJ1-2,NA,CATTGGRDYGYTF,TGTGCCACCACGGGGGGCCGGGACTATGGCTACACCTTC
TRBV6-2/TRBV6-3,NA,14,TRBJ1-1,NA,CASGPGRMNTEAFF,TGTGCCAGCGGCCCGGGACGGATGAACACTGAAGCTTTCTTT
TRBV12-3/TRBV12-4,NA,15,TRBJ1-4,NA,CASRTLQATNEKLFF,TGTGCCAGCAGGACCTTACAAGCAACTAATGAAAAACTGTTTTTT
TRBV20-1,NA,13,TRBJ2-1,NA,CSARSETGNEQFF,TGCAGTGCTAGGTCCGAGACGGGAAATGAGCAGTTCTTC
TRBV19,NA,15,TRBJ1-1,NA,CASSAQVVGNAEAFF,TGTGCCAGTAGTGCTCAGGTAGTAGGGAACGCTGAAGCTTTCTTT
TRBV2,few,14,TRBJ2-1,TRBD1,CASSEGGQVTEQFF,TGTGCCAGCAGTGAAGGGGGACAGGTCACTGAGCAGTTCTTC
TRBV20-1,NA,14,TRBJ2-7,TRBD2,CSARGISGGVEQYF,TGCAGTGCTAGAGGGATTAGCGGGGGGGTGGAGCAGTACTTC
TRBV10-3,many,13,TRBJ2-3,NA,CATGEPRTDTQYF,TGTGCCACGGGGGAGCCTCGGACGGATACGCAGTATTTT
TRBV11-1,NA,15,TRBJ2-1,TRBD1,CASSLGTGINNEQFF,TGTGCCAGCAGCTTGGGGACAGGGATAAACAATGAGCAGTTCTTC
TRBV27,NA,14,TRBJ1-1,TRBD1,CASSSDRRNTEAFF,TGTGCCAGCAGTTCGGACAGGAGGAACACTGAAGCTTTCTTT
TRBV7-8,NA,13,TRBJ1-1,NA,CASSLLRDTESFF,TGTGCCAGCAGCTTACTGAGGGACACTGAATCTTTCTTT
TRBV11-2,few,16,TRBJ2-3,TRBD1,CASSRGTGDGGDTQYF,TGTGCCAGCAGCCGAGGCACAGGGGACGGTGGAGATACGCAGTATTTT
TRBV7-8,many,14,TRBJ2-7,NA,CASSLADGGYEQYF,TGTGCCAGCAGCTTAGCTGACGGTGGGTACGAGCAGTACTTC
TRBV4-2,few,18,TRBJ2-2,NA,CASSHYLEAGGPHGELFF,TGTGCCAGCAGCCACTATCTCGAGGCCGGGGGGCCCCACGGGGAGCTGTTTTTT
TRBV6-1,NA,12,TRBJ2-3,NA,CASNDGTDTQYF,TGTGCCAGCAACGACGGAACAGATACGCAGTATTTT
TRBV28,NA,14,TRBJ1-2,TRBD1,CASSLSGGGYGYTF,TGTGCCAGCAGTTTATCAGGGGGCGGCTATGGCTACACCTTC
TRBV20-1,NA,12,TRBJ2-7,NA,CSAPGPTNEQYF,TGCAGTGCTCCCGGGCCTACGAACGAGCAGTACTTC
TRBV14,NA,15,TRBJ1-2,TRBD1,CASSRRDREYGGYTF,TGTGCCAGCAGCCGTCGGGACAGGGAATATGGTGGCTACACCTTC
TRBV11-2,NA,15,TRBJ2-5,NA,CASSLVGRTQETQYF,TGTGCCAGCAGCTTAGTGGGGAGGACCCAAGAGACCCAGTACTTC
TRBV12-3/TRBV12-4,NA,14,TRBJ1-5,NA,CASSSFGSNQPQHF,TGTGCCAGCTCCTCCTTTGGTTCCAATCAGCCCCAGCATTTT